A selection of T cell receptor beta chains follows, all from one sample in a study of PD-1 and CTLA-4 blockade in melanoma. Some clones are missing from TCRdb's copy, which holds only in-frame ones; the method was immunoSEQ multiplex PCR. The data show approximately 33,000 clones, with 75% to 95% seen just once and 8.5% to 9% held by the top ten. Material: CD8+ T cells from peripheral blood, obtained from a patient given anti-PD-1 treatment. The origin of the receptors is a human donor with melanoma. Both conserved end residues are part of each CDR3. D genes are given only for firm matches. Size tells how often a clone was seen (once, few, many) or the class of an expanded clone, and some rows leave it out.

J gene | clone size | D gene | CDR3 length | V gene | CDR3 DNA | CDR3 protein
TRBJ1-5 | . | . | 13 | TRBV30 | TGTGCCTGGAGTCGGGGGGCAGGTCAGCCCCAGCATTTT | CAWSRGAGQPQHF
TRBJ2-1 | . | TRBD1 | 13 | TRBV12-3/TRBV12-4 | TGTGCCAGCAGGGGACAGGGGAGGTTTGGGCAGTTCTTC | CASRGQGRFGQFF
TRBJ1-5 | . | . | 15 | TRBV2 | TGTGCCAGCAGTGAAGGATACGCGAGCAATCAGCCCCAGCATTTT | CASSEGYASNQPQHF
TRBJ1-1 | . | . | 14 | TRBV9 | TGTGCCAGCAGCCCTGGGAGACGGGGGACTGAAGCTTTCTTT | CASSPGRRGTEAFF
TRBJ2-7 | . | TRBD1 | 15 | TRBV28 | TGTGCCAGCAGTTTTGGAGTGGGCAGGGGGAACGAGCAGTACTTC | CASSFGVGRGNEQYF
TRBJ1-1 | once | TRBD1 | 17 | TRBV11-2 | TGTGCCAGCAGCCCGACTCCGGACAGGGGGCTTGGCACTGAAGCTTTCTTT | CASSPTPDRGLGTEAFF
TRBJ2-2 | . | . | 12 | TRBV7-3 | TGTGCCAGCAGCCTAGCCGCCGGGGAGCTGTTTTTT | CASSLAAGELFF
TRBJ2-7 | . | TRBD1 | 13 | TRBV27 | TGTGCCAGCAGAAGGACAGGGAACTACGAGCAGTACTTC | CASRRTGNYEQYF
TRBJ1-5 | . | . | 17 | TRBV4-2 | TGTGCCAGCAGCCACAAACTCCGGGACACTAGCAATCAGCCCCAGCATTTT | CASSHKLRDTSNQPQHF
TRBJ1-3 | . | . | 17 | TRBV30 | TGTGCCTGGAACGGACTGGACAGCGCGAGCTCTGGAAACACCATATATTTT | CAWNGLDSASSGNTIYF
TRBJ2-1 | . | . | 16 | TRBV28 | TGTGCCAGCAGTTCGCCTGAAGCTGGGGGTCACAATGAGCAGTTCTTC | CASSSPEAGGHNEQFF
TRBJ1-5 | . | . | 15 | TRBV7-8 | TGTGCCAGCAGCTCGACCCAGGGGCCTAATCAGCCCCAGCATTTT | CASSSTQGPNQPQHF
TRBJ2-1 | . | . | 15 | TRBV11-2 | TGTGCCAGCAGCTTTGTGAGCGATTCGTTGGATGAGCAGTTCTTC | CASSFVSDSLDEQFF
TRBJ1-1 | once | . | 12 | TRBV2 | TGTGCCAGCAGTTCAGGGCGAGGTGAAGCTTTCTTT | CASSSGRGEAFF
TRBJ2-1 | . | . | 15 | TRBV6-1 | TGTGCCAGCAGTGAGGGGGCTCTGGGGGCCGATGAGCAGTTCTTC | CASSEGALGADEQFF
TRBJ2-7 | . | . | 14 | TRBV7-3 | TGTGCCAGCAGCTTATCCGGCAGCGGCGACGAGCAGTACTTC | CASSLSGSGDEQYF
TRBJ1-6 | . | TRBD1 | 15 | TRBV4-1 | TGCGCCAGCAGCCAGGGACAGGGGGGCAATTCACCCCTCCACTTT | CASSQGQGGNSPLHF
TRBJ1-1 | . | . | 11 | TRBV2 | TGTGCCAGCTGGTTAAACACTGAAGCTTTCTTT | CASWLNTEAFF
TRBJ1-1 | . | . | 13 | TRBV19 | TGTGCCAGTAGTATGGGTCGAGGCGATGAAGCTTTCTTT | CASSMGRGDEAFF
TRBJ1-5 | . | . | 15 | TRBV28 | TGTGCCAGCAGTTTAGTATGGGAGAGCAATCAGCCCCAGCATTTT | CASSLVWESNQPQHF
TRBJ1-2 | . | . | 12 | TRBV9 | TGTGCCAGCAGCGAACAGGATTCCGGGGCCACCTTC | CASSEQDSGATF
TRBJ2-1 | . | TRBD1 | 15 | TRBV11-2 | TGTGCCAGCAGCCCCCGGGACAGGATTTACAATGAGCAGTTCTTC | CASSPRDRIYNEQFF
TRBJ1-1 | . | TRBD1 | 15 | TRBV4-1 | TGCGCCAGCAGCCTTTACAGGGGAGAGAACACTGAAGCTTTCTTT | CASSLYRGENTEAFF
TRBJ2-7 | . | TRBD2 | 18 | TRBV6-9 | TGTGCCAGCAGCCGGCAGGTATATAGCGGGCCGACCGGCTACGAGCAGTACTTC | CASSRQVYSGPTGYEQYF
TRBJ1-6 | . | . | 16 | TRBV7-8 | TGTGCCAGCAGCGATCTCGGGACTCGGGATAATTCACCCCTCCACTTT | CASSDLGTRDNSPLHF
TRBJ2-7 | . | TRBD1 | 14 | TRBV28 | TGTGCCAGCAGCCGGGACAGGGAAGCCTACGAGCAGTACTTC | CASSRDREAYEQYF
TRBJ2-2 | . | . | 15 | TRBV5-1 | TGCGCCAGCACCGTGAACGGGGGCGCAGGCGGGGAGCTGTTTTTT | CASTVNGGAGGELFF
TRBJ1-1 | few | . | 15 | TRBV28 | TGTGCCAGCAGTCCCACTCTGGACCGTAGCCGTGAAGCTTTCTTT | CASSPTLDRSREAFF
TRBJ1-5 | . | . | 14 | TRBV5-5 | TGTGCCAGCAGTTTCCTTCCAGCAGATCAGCCCCAGCATTTT | CASSFLPADQPQHF
TRBJ2-1 | . | . | 13 | TRBV2 | TGTGCCAGCAGTGAATCTAGCTGGAGTGAGCAGTTCTTC | CASSESSWSEQFF
TRBJ1-5 | . | . | 14 | TRBV4-1 | TGCGCCAGCAGCCAAGATATGGGCGGGCAGCCCCAGCATTTT | CASSQDMGGQPQHF
TRBJ2-7 | . | . | 13 | TRBV5-4 | TGTGCCAGCAGCTTGAAAAGCTCCTACGAGCAGTACTTC | CASSLKSSYEQYF
TRBJ2-2 | . | . | 14 | TRBV6-5 | TGTGCCAGCAGTCCCCCAGGGAACAGCGGGGAGCTGTTTTTT | CASSPPGNSGELFF
TRBJ2-2 | . | . | 15 | TRBV7-9 | TGTGCCAGCAGTCCTGAAGGGGCGCCGACCGGGGAGCTGTTTTTT | CASSPEGAPTGELFF
TRBJ2-7 | . | . | 13 | TRBV30 | TGTGCCTGGACCCCCAACCCGGGCTACGAGCAGTACTTC | CAWTPNPGYEQYF
TRBJ2-3 | once | TRBD2 | 16 | TRBV18 | TGTGCCAGCTCCACAGAGCCTAGCGGGAGCACAGATACGCAGTATTTT | CASSTEPSGSTDTQYF
TRBJ2-5 | . | . | 13 | TRBV7-3 | TGTGCCAGCAACCTCCCAGGGAGAGAGACCCAGTACTTC | CASNLPGRETQYF
TRBJ1-2 | . | . | 14 | TRBV5-4 | TGTGCCAGCAGCTGGCTAGGAGTGAATTATGGCTACACCTTC | CASSWLGVNYGYTF
TRBJ1-1 | once | . | 12 | TRBV21-1 | TGTGCCAGCAGCGCAGCCCTAGAGAGGGGTTTCTTT | CASSAALERGFF
TRBJ1-5 | . | TRBD1 | 15 | TRBV6-5 | TGTGCCAGCAAGGACAGAGGACAGGGGGCACAGCCCCAGCATTTT | CASKDRGQGAQPQHF
TRBJ1-6 | . | . | 15 | TRBV2 | TGTGCCAGCAGTGACCCCGGGGCGATGGATTCACCCCTCCACTTT | CASSDPGAMDSPLHF
TRBJ1-2 | . | TRBD1 | 14 | TRBV18 | TGTGCCAGCTCACTGGCCGGGACAGGAGATGGCTACACCTTC | CASSLAGTGDGYTF